The sequence of this T cell receptor beta chain was determined in a study of cytomegalovirus exposure and HLA in healthy donors (TCRdb year 2017). Looking at the study overall: An earlier analysis of approximately 600 of the donors reported approximately 300 Gb of sequence data and more than 90 million unique TCR beta sequences from about 200 million T cells. Of the approximately 400 genotyped donors, more than 75% were placed in the genetic ancestry cluster associated with self-reported Caucasian donors. A handful of DR-DQ haplotypes were handled as single units for association and clustering because linkage in the cohort was strong. Among about 370 genotyped donors of the cohort, an average of around 250,000 unique TCR beta nucleotide sequences was sequenced per donor, of which roughly 17% were non-productive. Every repertoire in the discovery cohort had been generated on one and the same sequencing platform. Besides the first cohort of around 670 subjects, a separate validation cohort made up of 90 to 150 different subjects was used. The study aimed to test whether cataloging public T cell receptors could reveal signatures of past pathogen exposure. To study patterns of TCR occurrence, a later analysis re-analyzed previously published TCR beta repertoires from 500 to 850 donors and added high-resolution HLA genotyping. Rather than using new phenotypic data, the later analysis identified candidate immune exposures from TCR beta sequences and from how often those sequences occurred across donors. An earlier analysis of around 640 of the donors used high-throughput TCR beta sequencing to judge whether each TCR beta V gene segment behaved as functional or pseudogenic. The number of donors typed differed by locus, with 629-630 for A, B, C, DRB1 and DQB1, 522 for DQA1, 600 to 610 for DPA1, and some 470 for DPB1. Both class I and class II loci were covered by HLA typing, at four-digit resolution. Donor age, sex, ethnicity and CMV serostatus were compiled together with the repertoire data. To predict cytomegalovirus infection status, the study combined high-throughput TCR immunosequencing, statistical association of individual TCRs with disease status, and machine learning. Genome-wide SNP genotypes for about 65% of the 666 donors were used in a later genetic analysis, which treated that subset as a discovery cohort. The study profiled the T cell repertoires of around 700 subjects by immunosequencing and related them to cytomegalovirus serostatus. Approximately 300 gigabases of sequencing data and approximately 85 million unique TCR sequences were included in an early release covering about 700 HLA-typed donors. General conclusions and limits of the study: The cohort was sequenced for TCR beta chains only, and without alpha or paired-chain data the features that could be detected were limited. V-gene and J-gene trimming of TCR beta chains was associated with a missense DCLRE1C variant in a later genetic analysis, and the association was replicated in an independent cohort. In the study, about 150 TCR beta chains were listed as associated with cytomegalovirus. Across donors, most TCR sequences were observed very rarely, whereas some public TCRs were present in many individuals. At a false discovery rate of 0.05, a later analysis linked under 20,000 TCR beta sequences to specific HLA alleles. The sequencing pipeline was judged likely to have produced a cluster of highly shared sequence variants as a technical artifact. The presence/absence analyses assumed that sequencing depth was roughly uniform across donors, and that assumption may not be true. HLA typing was unavailable for some donors at each locus, so association tests used only the typed subset. An earlier analysis of approximately 500 of the donors showed that most TCR beta V segments appeared in productive rearrangements either about 87% or about 30% of the time, which broadly matched IMGT annotations. Linkage disequilibrium might explain the correlated functional status among segregating V segments, but an unknown experimental factor could not be excluded. Because counts were too low, 15 or so rarely observed V segments, including chromosome 9 orphons, were excluded from the earlier analysis of 587 of the donors. Some IMGT-functional V segments, including TRBV6-2 and TRBV6-3, could not be distinguished by the 87-base-pair reads and were therefore excluded. In a later analysis, HLA-associated TCR beta chains were found to be more clonally expanded and to have lower generation probabilities than equally common non-associated chains. For the cohort, immune exposure information was limited to CMV serostatus. Compared with the approximately 670-donor mean, donors in an Asian-associated ancestry cluster had fewer N-insertions in productive TCRs, according to a later genetic analysis. A later analysis found that TCR association rates varied across HLA loci, with DRB1 alleles showing the most associated TCRs and HLA-C alleles the fewest. When HLA alleles, especially DR and DQ, strongly co-occurred, TCR associations were difficult to assign to individual alleles. Several of the top co-occurrence clusters appeared to be linked to parvovirus B19, influenza, CMV and Epstein-Barr virus, according to a later analysis. The classifier was reported to diagnose cytomegalovirus status with high specificity and sensitivity in both the original cohort and the validation cohort. It was suggested by the authors that the approach could potentially be generalized to other disease states and immunological phenotypes. In vitro tests confirmed that three of the cytomegalovirus-associated TCR beta chains recognize cytomegalovirus antigens. According to a later analysis, most CMV-associated TCR beta chains appeared to be HLA-restricted, and the HLA associations seemed to be driven largely by CMV exposure. A further reported finding was that TCR beta sequences accurately predicted the HLA-A and HLA-B alleles for most subjects in the first cohort.

Library prep was done by the immunoSEQ multiplex PCR assay. For the multiplex PCR, a mixture combining 60 forward primers for TCR Vbeta segments and 13 reverse primers for TCR Jbeta segments was used. The CDR3 region of rearranged TCR beta genes was amplified from genomic DNA by a multiplex PCR assay. The Illumina HiSeq System was used to sequence the amplified TCR beta libraries as 87-base-pair reads. On the authors' methods: Across the 670 or so repertoires, a later analysis counted 60 million to 90 million unique TCR beta chains, roughly 11 million of which were shared by at least two donors. To remove PCR and sequencing errors, raw reads were error-corrected and collapsed into unique sequences using a nearest-neighbor algorithm that merged closely related sequences. Alignment of CDR3 sequences to IMGT reference sequences was used to assign V, D and J gene segments. For a sequence to be retained, at least a six-nucleotide match to both a V gene segment and a J gene segment was required. Rearrangements were classified as productive when the CDR3 lacked stop codons and remained in frame with V and J, and all other rearrangements were classified as non-productive. CDR3 was defined by IMGT convention, running from the second conserved V-encoded cysteine to the conserved J-encoded phenylalanine. The earlier analysis of some 600 of the donors excluded sequences that lacked an unambiguous match to a single V gene segment. An earlier analysis of fewer than 750 of the donors called V segments functional above 56.7% productive rearrangements and segregating when the between-donor standard deviation exceeded 5%. A statistical classification framework was built to diagnose cytomegalovirus status from the catalog of TCR beta chain sequences. A later analysis assigned V and J genes by comparing TCR nucleotide sequences with IMGT/GENE-DB human TR gene sequences. The TCRdist pipeline was used in a later analysis to assign CDR3 sequences and most-parsimonious VDJ recombination scenarios. In a later analysis, each TCR beta chain was defined by its CDR3 amino acid sequence together with its V-gene family, and reads without a unique V-gene family were excluded. As a way to deal with suspected cross-contamination and a sequencing artifact, a later analysis dropped over 550 nucleotide sequences that were highly shared and had low generation probability. A later analysis calculated a clonal expansion index for each public chain from normalized within-repertoire ranks of inferred template counts. Generation probabilities in a later analysis came from a VDJ recombination model fitted to out-of-frame rearrangements, and those results were checked against IGoR. Hypergeometric tests were used in a later analysis to score TCR-TCR, TCR-HLA and TCR-CMV co-occurrence, with a repertoire-size bias correction applied to the TCR pairs. False discovery rates were estimated in a later analysis by permuting HLA or CMV assignments 20 times. In a later analysis, co-occurring TCRs were grouped using DBSCAN, and TCRdist sequence similarity was added for clustering within HLA-allele-positive subsets. Repertoires with fewer than 30,000 or more than 120,000 public chains, plus five repertoires with anomalous nucleotide sharing, were excluded from co-occurrence clustering. In its TCRdb copy, this immuneACCESS table keeps in-frame sequences only and misses some clones. Where compared with another copy, unresolved V genes explain less than half of these, and the others have no known cause. Clone size and the V and J calls come from that table; the DNA yielded D and trimming. The sample table shows over 85,000 clones, and less than 85% are seen once. The top ten constitute around an eighth of the sample.

The cohort was made up of under 800 healthy bone marrow donors. All cohort members were sampled while nominally healthy, although unrecorded immune exposures were likely present. The donor tested CMV seropositive, placing the donor among the 250 to 300 seropositive members of the cohort. Every donor gave a peripheral blood sample, and the peripheral blood mononuclear cells from that sample were used for TCR beta sequencing. Genomic DNA extraction from the blood cell samples was performed with the Qiagen DNeasy Blood Extraction Kit. Taken from the germline V gene (reference sequence), the CDR1 and CDR2 loops are SEHNR and FQNEAQ. The CDR3, from cysteine to phenylalanine, totals 15 residues. Only the CDR3 DNA is retained, 45 bases long and in frame from the first base. For this chain, trimming is 6 bases at the V end and 9 bases at the J end, and the number of junction bases without a gene match is 13.

On this clone: Its specific antigen is unknown. Base-call qualities are not available, and no considerably larger clone is one nucleotide away.

This clonotype was sampled from a man aged 25 to 45 in good health and CMV-seropositive. Sequences were obtained from PBMCs. The V and J segments used are TRBV7-9 and TRBJ2-2; 7 bases in between match TRBD1. The CDR3 protein: CASSLTTGLLRELFF. The nucleotide sequence is TGTGCCAGCAGTTTAACGACAGGGCTCCTCCGGGAGCTGTTTTTT.